This TCR beta chain was captured in a study of OX40 agonist ivuxolimab in advanced cancers. At the level of the whole study: Ivuxolimab was an agonistic, fully human IgG2 monoclonal antibody directed against OX40 (CD134), a costimulatory receptor. Intravenous ivuxolimab was administered to patients every 2 weeks at six dose levels: 0.01, 0.1, 0.3, 1.5, 3 and 10 mg/kg. Among the approximately 50 dose-escalation patients, some 20 had hepatocellular carcinoma, roughly 15 melanoma, 9 renal cell carcinoma and 9 head and neck cancer. In the dose-escalation cohort, approximately 82% of patients were male, and the mean age was around 60 years, with a range of roughly 20 to 80. Prior anti-PD-1, anti-PD-L1 or anti-CTLA-4 therapy was permitted, and about two fifths of dose-escalation patients had received checkpoint inhibitors. Three dose-escalation patients achieved partial responses, one with hepatocellular carcinoma and two with cutaneous melanoma. Peripheral TCRbeta sequencing aimed to test whether ivuxolimab altered TCR sequence diversity and caused clonal T-cell expansion. The paper describes the monotherapy dose-escalation part (N of about 52 patients) of the phase I trial of ivuxolimab.

Points on this clone: Its antigen is not yet known. Since no conserved phenylalanine or tryptophan closes the CDR3, a read error is the likely cause. The DNA is left out, because the CDR3 cannot be placed on it with certainty; the CDR3 is given as TCRdb lists it.

Paper-wide results and their limitations: In the 0.1-3.0 mg/kg groups, partial responders had among the lowest normalized peripheral clonal expansion, particularly in CD8+ T cells. At doses from 0.1 to 3.0 mg/kg, clonal expansion was seen in both CD4+ and CD8+ blood T cells between baseline and week 6. Low levels of normalized T-cell clonal expansion were also seen in some patients who did not respond. The antigen specificity of the clonally expanded peripheral T cells was not determined. After ivuxolimab, more expanded clones were found on average in CD8+ T cells than in CD4+ T cells.

To sequence the TCRbeta CDR3 region, genomic DNA was isolated from the sorted cells. TCRbeta CDR3 regions were sequenced using the immunoSEQ Assay. The immuneACCESS repertoire file appears here via TCRdb, limited to in-frame rearrangements. These files lack a portion of the clones; in checked studies, under half of the deficit traces to unresolved V genes, and the cause of the others is not known. Recorded for this sample are 55,000 to 80,000 clones; around 80% of them occurred a single time. Roughly 5% of the sample belongs to the ten largest clones. The trial excluded patients who had a history of autoimmune disease or who were on systemic immunosuppression. In every dose cohort, peripheral blood was drawn for TCR sequencing at baseline, cycle 4 day 1, and cycle 7 day 1. The samples were taken from a phase I, first-in-human, multicenter, open-label dose-escalation trial of ivuxolimab. Adults with locally advanced or metastatic head and neck squamous cell, hepatocellular, melanoma or renal cell carcinoma were enrolled in the trial. Before TCR sequencing, CD4+ T cells and CD8+ T cells were sorted from peripheral blood as separate populations.

CDR1 SEHNR and CDR2 FQNEAQ were looked up in the germline V gene (reference sequence). The CDR3 spans 10 residues, counting both ends. This sequence uses TRBV7-9 and TRBJ1-2; the listed D gene, TRBD1, was not tested against the DNA. Sequences were derived from CD4+ or CD8+ T cells sorted from blood, sampled in a trial of the OX40 agonist ivuxolimab. This clonotype originated in an adult with an advanced solid tumor such as melanoma, head and neck, liver or kidney cancer. The CDR3 protein: CASSRYTGRL.